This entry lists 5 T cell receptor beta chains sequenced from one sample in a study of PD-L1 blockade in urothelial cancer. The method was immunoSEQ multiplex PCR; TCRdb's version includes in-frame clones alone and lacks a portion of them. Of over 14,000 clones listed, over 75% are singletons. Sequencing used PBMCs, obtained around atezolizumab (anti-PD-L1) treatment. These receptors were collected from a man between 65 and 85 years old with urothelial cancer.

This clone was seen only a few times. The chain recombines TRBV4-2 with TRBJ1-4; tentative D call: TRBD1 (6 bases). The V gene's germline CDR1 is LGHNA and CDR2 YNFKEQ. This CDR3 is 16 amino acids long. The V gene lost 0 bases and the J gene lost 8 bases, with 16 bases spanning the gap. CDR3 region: CASSQDTRGGREKLFF. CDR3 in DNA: TGTGCCAGCAGCCAAGATACCCGCGGGGGGCGGGAAAAACTGTTTTTT.

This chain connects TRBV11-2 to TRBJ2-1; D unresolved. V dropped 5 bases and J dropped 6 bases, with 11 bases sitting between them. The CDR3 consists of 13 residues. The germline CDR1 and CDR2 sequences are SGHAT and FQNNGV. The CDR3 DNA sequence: TGTGCCAGCAGCCGTTCGGGTTTCAATGAGCAGTTCTTC. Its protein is CASSRSGFNEQFF.

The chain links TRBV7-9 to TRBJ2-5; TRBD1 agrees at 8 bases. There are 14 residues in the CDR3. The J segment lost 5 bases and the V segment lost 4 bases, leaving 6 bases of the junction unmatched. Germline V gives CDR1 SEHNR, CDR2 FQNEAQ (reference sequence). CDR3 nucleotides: TGTGCCAGCAGCTCGGGACAGGTTGAGGAGACCCAGTACTTC. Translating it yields CASSSGQVEETQYF.

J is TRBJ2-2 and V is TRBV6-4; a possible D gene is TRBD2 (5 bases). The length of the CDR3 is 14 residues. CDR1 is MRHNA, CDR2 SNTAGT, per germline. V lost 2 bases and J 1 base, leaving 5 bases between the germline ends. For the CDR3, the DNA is TGTGCCAGCAGTGACGGACTGAACACCGGGGAGCTGTTTTTT. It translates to CASSDGLNTGELFF.

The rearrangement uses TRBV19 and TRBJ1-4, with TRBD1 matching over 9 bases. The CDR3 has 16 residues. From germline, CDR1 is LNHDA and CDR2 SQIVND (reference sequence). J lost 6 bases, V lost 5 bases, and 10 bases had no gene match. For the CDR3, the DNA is TGTGCCAGTAGTTACCGGGACAGGGTTCCGTATGAAAAACTGTTTTTT. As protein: CASSYRDRVPYEKLFF.